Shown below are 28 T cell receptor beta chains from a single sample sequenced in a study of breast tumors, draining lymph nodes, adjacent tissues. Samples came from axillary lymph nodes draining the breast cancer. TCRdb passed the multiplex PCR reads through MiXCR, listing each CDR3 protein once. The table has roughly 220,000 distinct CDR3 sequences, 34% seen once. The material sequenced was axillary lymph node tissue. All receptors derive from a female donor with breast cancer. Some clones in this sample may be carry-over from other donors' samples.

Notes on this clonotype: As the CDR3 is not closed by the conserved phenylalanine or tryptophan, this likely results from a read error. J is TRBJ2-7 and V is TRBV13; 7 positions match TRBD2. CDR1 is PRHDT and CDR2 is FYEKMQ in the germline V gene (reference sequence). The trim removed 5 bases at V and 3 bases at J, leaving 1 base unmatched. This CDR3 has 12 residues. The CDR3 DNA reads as TGTGCCAGCAGCGGACTAGACTACGAGCAGTACCTC. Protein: CASSGLDYEQYL.

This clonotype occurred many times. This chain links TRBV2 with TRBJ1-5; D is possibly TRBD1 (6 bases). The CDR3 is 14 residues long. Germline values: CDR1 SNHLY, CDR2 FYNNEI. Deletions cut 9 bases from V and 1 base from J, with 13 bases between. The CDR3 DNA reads TGTGCCAGTAAAGGAGGACAGAGCAATCAGCCCCAGCATTTT. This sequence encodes CASKGGQSNQPQHF.

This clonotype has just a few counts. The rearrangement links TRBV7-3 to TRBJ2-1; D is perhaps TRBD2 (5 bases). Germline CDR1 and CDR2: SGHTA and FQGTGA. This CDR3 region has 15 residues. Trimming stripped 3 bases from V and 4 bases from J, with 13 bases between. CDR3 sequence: CASSFMSGGYNEQFF. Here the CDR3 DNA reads TGTGCCAGCAGCTTCATGAGCGGAGGTTACAATGAGCAGTTCTTC.

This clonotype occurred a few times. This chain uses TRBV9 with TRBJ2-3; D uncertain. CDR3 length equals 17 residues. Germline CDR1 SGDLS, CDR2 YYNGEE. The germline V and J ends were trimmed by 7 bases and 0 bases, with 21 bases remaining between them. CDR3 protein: CASSRAPTPYSTDTQYF. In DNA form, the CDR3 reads TGTGCCAGCTCTCGAGCACCGACTCCCTATAGCACAGATACGCAGTATTTT. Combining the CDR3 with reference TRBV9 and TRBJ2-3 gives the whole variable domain DSGVTQTPKHLITATGQRVTLRCSPRSGDLSVYWYQQSLDQGLQFLIQYYNGEERAKGNILERFSAQQFPDLHSELNLSSLELGDSALYFCASSRAPTPYSTDTQYFGPGTRLTVL.

CDR3 nucleotides: TGTGCCACCAGCAGCCCCCTTCCCCGCACAGATACGCAGTATTTT. Translation gives CATSSPLPRTDTQYF. The chain couples TRBV15 to TRBJ2-3, with D hard to call. The CDR3 is made up of 15 amino acids. Germline CDR1 reads LNHNV; CDR2 reads YYDKDF (reference sequence). Trimming took off 3 bases at V and 1 base at J, with 11 bases between the two ends.

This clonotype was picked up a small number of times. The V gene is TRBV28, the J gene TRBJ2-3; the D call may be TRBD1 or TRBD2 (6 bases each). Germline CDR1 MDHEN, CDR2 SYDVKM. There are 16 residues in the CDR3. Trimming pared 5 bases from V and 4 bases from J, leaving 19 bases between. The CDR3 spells CASSPRGPRWADTQYF. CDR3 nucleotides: TGTGCCAGCAGTCCACGGGGGCCTCGCTGGGCAGATACGCAGTATTTT.

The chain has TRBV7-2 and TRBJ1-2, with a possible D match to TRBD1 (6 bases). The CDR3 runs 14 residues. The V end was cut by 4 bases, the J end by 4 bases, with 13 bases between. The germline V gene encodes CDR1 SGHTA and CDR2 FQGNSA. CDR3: CASSSAGTTYGYTF. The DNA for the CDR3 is TGTGCCAGCAGCTCAGCCGGGACAACCTATGGCTACACCTTC.

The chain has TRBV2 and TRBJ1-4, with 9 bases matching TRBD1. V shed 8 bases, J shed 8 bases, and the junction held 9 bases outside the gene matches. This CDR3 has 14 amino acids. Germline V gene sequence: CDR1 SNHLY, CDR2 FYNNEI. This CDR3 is CASPAGTGKEKLFF. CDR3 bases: TGTGCCAGCCCGGCAGGGACAGGGAAGGAAAAACTGTTTTTT.

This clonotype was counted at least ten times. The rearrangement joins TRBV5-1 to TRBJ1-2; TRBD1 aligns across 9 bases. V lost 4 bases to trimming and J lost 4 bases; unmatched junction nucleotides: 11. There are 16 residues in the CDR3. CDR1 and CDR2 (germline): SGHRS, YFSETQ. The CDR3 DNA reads TGCGCCAGCAGCATAGGATGGGGGACAGGGAGCTATGGCTACACCTTC. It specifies CASSIGWGTGSYGYTF.

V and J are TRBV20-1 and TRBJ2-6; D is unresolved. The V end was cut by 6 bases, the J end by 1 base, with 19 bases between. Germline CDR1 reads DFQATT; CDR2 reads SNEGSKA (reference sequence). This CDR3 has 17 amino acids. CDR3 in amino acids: CSADQAAYRSGANVLTF. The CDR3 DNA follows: TGCAGTGCGGACCAGGCGGCATACCGTTCTGGGGCCAACGTCCTGACTTTC.

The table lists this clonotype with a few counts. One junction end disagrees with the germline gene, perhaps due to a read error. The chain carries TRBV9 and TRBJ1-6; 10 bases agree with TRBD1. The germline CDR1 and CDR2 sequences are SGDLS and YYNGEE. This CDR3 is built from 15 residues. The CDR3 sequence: CASSVSGQGNSPPHF. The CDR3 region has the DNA TGTGCCAGCAGCGTCTCGGGACAGGGGAATTCCCCCCCCCACTTT.

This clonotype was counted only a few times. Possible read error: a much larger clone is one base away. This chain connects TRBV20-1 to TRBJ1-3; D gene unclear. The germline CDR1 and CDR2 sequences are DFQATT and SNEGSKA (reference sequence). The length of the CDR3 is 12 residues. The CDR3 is CSARGDGNTTYF. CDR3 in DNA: TGCAGTGCTAGAGGGGATGGAAACACCACATATTTT.

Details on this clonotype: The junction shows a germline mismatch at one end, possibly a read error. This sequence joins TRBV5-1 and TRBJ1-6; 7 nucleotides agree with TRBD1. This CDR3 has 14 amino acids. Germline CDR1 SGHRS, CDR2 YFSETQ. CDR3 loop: CASSPEGANSPLHF. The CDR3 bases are TGCGCCAGCAGCCCTGAGGGGGCCAATTCCCCCCTCCACTTT. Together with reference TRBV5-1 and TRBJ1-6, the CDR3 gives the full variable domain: KAGVTQTPRYLIKTRGQQVTLSCSPISGHRSVSWYQQTPGQGLQFLFEYFSETQRNKGNFPGRFSGRQFSNSRSEMNVSTLELGDSALYLCASSPEGANSPLHFGNGTRLTVT.

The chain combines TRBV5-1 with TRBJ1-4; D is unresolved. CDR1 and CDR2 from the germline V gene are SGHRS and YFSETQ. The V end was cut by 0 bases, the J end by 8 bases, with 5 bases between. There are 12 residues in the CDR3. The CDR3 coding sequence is TGCGCCAGCAGCTTGGCCGCGGAAAAACTGTTTTTT. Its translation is CASSLAAEKLFF. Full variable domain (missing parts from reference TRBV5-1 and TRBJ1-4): KAGVTQTPRYLIKTRGQQVTLSCSPISGHRSVSWYQQTPGQGLQFLFEYFSETQRNKGNFPGRFSGRQFSNSRSEMNVSTLELGDSALYLCASSLAAEKLFFGSGTQLSVL.

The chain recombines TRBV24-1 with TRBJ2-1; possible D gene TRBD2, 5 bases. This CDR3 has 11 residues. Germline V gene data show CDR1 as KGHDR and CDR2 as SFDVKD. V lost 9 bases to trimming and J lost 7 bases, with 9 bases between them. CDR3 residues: CATGSGNEQFF. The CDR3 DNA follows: TGTGCCACCGGGAGTGGGAATGAGCAGTTCTTC.

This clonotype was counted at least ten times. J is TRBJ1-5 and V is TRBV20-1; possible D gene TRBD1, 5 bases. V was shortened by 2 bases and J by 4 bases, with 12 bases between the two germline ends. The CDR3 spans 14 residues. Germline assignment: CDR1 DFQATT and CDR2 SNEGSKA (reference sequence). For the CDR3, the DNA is TGCAGTGCTAGAACCGGACACTTTAATCAGCCCCAGCATTTT. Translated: CSARTGHFNQPQHF.

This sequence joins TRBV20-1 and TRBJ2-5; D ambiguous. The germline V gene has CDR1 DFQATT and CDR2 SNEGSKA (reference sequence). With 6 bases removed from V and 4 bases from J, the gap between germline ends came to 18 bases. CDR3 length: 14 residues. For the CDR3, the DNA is TGCAGTGCCCCCGTCGGGCCCCTGATAGAGACCCAGTACTTC. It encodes CSAPVGPLIETQYF.

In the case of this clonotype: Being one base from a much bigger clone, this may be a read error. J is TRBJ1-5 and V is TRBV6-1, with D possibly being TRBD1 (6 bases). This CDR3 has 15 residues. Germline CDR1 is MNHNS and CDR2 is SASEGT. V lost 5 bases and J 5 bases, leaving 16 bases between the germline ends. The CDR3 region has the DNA TGTGCCAGCAGTCGCCTCCTACAGGGAGATCAGCCCCAGCATTTT. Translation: CASSRLLQGDQPQHF.

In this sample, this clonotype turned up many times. The CDR3 reads CASILSVMGQETQYF. CDR3 sequence (DNA): TGTGCCAGCATCCTATCGGTGATGGGGCAAGAGACCCAGTACTTC. This chain connects TRBV12-3 or TRBV12-4 to TRBJ2-5; D not certain. Trimming took 7 bases from V and 2 from J, leaving 17 bases between them. The CDR3 is 15 residues long.

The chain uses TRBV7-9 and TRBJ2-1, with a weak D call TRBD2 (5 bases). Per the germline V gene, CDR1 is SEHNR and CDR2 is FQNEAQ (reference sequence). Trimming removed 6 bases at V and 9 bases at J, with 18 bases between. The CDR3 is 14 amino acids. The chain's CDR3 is CASRIVNSVGEQFF. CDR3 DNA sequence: TGTGCCAGCAGAATAGTCAATAGCGTTGGTGAGCAGTTCTTC.

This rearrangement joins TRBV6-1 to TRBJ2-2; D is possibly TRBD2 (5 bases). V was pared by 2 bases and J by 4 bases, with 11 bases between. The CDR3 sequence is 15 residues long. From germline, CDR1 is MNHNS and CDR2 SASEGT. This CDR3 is CASSERVASTGELFF. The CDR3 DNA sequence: TGTGCCAGCAGTGAAAGGGTAGCGAGCACCGGGGAGCTGTTTTTT.

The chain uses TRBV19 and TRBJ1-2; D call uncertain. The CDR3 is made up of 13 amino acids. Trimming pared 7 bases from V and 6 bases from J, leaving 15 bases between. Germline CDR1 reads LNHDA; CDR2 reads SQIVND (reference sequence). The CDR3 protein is CASKEDGRHGYTF. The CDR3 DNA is TGTGCCAGTAAGGAGGACGGACGGCATGGCTACACCTTC. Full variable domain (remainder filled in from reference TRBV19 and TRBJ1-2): DGGITQSPKYLFRKEGQNVTLSCEQNLNHDAMYWYRQDPGQGLRLIYYSQIVNDFQKGDIAEGYSVSREKKESFPLTVTSAQKNPTAFYLCASKEDGRHGYTFGSGTRLTVV.

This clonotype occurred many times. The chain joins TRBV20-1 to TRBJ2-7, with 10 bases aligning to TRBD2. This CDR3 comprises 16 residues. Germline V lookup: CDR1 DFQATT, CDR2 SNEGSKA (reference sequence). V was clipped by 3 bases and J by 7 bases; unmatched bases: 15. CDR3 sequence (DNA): TGCAGTGCTAGGGGTCGGGGTAGCGGGAGGCGCGGGGAGCAGTACTTC. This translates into CSARGRGSGRRGEQYF.

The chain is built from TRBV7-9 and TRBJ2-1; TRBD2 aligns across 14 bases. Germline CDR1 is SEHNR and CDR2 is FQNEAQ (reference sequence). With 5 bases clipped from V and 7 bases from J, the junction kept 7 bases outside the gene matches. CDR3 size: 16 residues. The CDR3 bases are TGTGCCAGCAGCCGCGGGACTAGCGGGGGACTGAATGAGCAGTTCTTC. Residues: CASSRGTSGGLNEQFF.

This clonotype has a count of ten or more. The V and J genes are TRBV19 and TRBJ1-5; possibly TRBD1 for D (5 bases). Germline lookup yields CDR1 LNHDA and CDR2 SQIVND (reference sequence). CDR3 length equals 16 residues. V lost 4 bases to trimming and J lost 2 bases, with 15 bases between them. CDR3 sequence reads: CASSTDKARGNQPQHF. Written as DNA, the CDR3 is TGTGCCAGTAGTACGGACAAGGCAAGAGGCAATCAGCCCCAGCATTTT.

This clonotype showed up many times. The CDR3 region is CASSEYINQPQHF. The CDR3 bases are TGTGCCAGCAGTGAATACATTAATCAGCCCCAGCATTTT. V and J are TRBV6-1 and TRBJ1-5, with no clear D. V was shortened by 2 bases and J by 4 bases, with 6 bases between the two germline ends. This CDR3 is built from 13 residues. The germline V gene has CDR1 MNHNS and CDR2 SASEGT.

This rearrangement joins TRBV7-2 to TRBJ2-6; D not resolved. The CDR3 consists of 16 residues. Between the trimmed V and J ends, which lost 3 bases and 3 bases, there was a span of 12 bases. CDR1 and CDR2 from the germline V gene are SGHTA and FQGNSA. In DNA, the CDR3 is TGTGCCAGCAGCTTCCAACCCCGCGGTGGGGCCAACGTCCTGACTTTC. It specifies CASSFQPRGGANVLTF.

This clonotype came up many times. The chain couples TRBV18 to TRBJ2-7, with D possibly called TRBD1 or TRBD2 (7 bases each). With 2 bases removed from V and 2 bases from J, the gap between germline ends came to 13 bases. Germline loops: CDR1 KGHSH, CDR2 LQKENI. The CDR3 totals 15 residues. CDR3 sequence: CASSPSRGTAYEQYF. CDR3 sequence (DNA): TGTGCCAGCTCACCATCGCGGGGGACAGCCTACGAGCAGTACTTC.